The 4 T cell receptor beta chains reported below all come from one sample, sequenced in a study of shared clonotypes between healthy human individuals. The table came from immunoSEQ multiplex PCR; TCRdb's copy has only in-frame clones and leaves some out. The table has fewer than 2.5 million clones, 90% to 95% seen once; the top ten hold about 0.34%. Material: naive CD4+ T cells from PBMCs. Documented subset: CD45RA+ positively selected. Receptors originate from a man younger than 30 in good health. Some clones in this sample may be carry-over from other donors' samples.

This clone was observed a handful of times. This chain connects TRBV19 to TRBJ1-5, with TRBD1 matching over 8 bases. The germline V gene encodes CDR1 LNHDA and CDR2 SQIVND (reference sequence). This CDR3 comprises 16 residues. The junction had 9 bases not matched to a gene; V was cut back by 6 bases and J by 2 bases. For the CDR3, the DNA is TGTGCCAGTAGCACCTACCAGGGGGCGGGCAATCAGCCCCAGCATTTT. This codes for CASSTYQGAGNQPQHF.

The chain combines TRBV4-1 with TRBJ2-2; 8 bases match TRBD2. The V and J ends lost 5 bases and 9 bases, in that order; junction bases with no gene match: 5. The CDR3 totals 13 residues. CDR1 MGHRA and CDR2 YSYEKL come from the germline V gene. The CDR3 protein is CASSYGGERELFF. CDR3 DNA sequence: TGCGCCAGCAGCTACGGGGGGGAGCGGGAGCTGTTTTTT.

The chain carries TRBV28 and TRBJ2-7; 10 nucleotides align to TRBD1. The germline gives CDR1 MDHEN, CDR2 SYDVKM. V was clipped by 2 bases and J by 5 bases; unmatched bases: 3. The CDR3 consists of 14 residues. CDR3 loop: CASSLQGTGDEQYF. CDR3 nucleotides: TGTGCCAGCAGTTTACAGGGGACAGGGGACGAGCAGTACTTC.

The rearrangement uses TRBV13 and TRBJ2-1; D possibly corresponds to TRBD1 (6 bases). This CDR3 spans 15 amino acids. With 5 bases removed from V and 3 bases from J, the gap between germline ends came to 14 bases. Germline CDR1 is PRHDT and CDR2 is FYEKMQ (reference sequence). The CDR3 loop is CASSLRGGVYNEQFF. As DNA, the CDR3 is TGTGCCAGCAGCCTCAGAGGGGGAGTCTACAATGAGCAGTTCTTC.